This paragraph covers one TCR beta chain sequence. This sample is drawn from a study of blood T cell repertoires in COVID-19. Study overall: Researchers got acute and convalescent COVID-19 samples from the United States, Italy and Spain. T cells, B-cell-depleted T cells, or PBMCs provided the cDNA or gDNA that served as material.

Trimming shortened V by 0 bases and J by 6 bases, and 9 bases separated the two germline ends. The CDR3 extends over 13 amino acids. Original analysis: Estimation of nucleated cell counts was performed using reference gene primer amplification. Generated by immunoSEQ multiplex PCR, the TCRdb table keeps only in-frame clones and is missing some. The DNA was the basis for D and trimming; V, J and clone size are from that table. The sample contains tens of thousands of clones, 80% to 85% of which appear only once. The TCR was taken from a woman aged 55-70 years with acute or convalescent COVID-19. This sequence joins TRBV12-3 or TRBV12-4 and TRBJ2-7, with no clear D. Sequenced input: peripheral blood. CDR3 protein: CASSLALGREQYF. In nucleotides, the CDR3 is TGTGCCAGCAGTTTAGCATTGGGCCGCGAGCAGTACTTC.